The rows below give T cell receptor beta chains drawn from one sample of a study of blood T cell repertoires in COVID-19. Clones were read by immunoSEQ multiplex PCR, and TCRdb kept only the in-frame ones, dropping some. The table records under 200,000 clones, 82% of them present only once. Sequencing was performed on PBMCs or T cells enriched from blood (not recorded which). Every receptor here comes from an older woman with acute COVID-19. Each CDR3 is given with its conserved first and last residue. The D gene is left open where the match is weak. Clone size, where shown, is once, few, many, or a class for clones that have expanded.

j_gene: TRBJ2-5; abundance: -; v_gene: TRBV5-1; d_gene: TRBD1; CDR3nt: TGCGCCAGCAGCCCTGGACAGGGCCACCAAGAGACCCAGTACTTC; CDR3aa: CASSPGQGHQETQYF
j_gene: TRBJ2-7; abundance: -; v_gene: TRBV23-1; d_gene: -; CDR3nt: TGCGCCAGCAGTCAATGTCCGTTATACGAGCAGTACTTC; CDR3aa: CASSQCPLYEQYF
j_gene: TRBJ1-1; abundance: -; v_gene: TRBV28; d_gene: TRBD1; CDR3nt: TGTGCCAGCAGGATCGACAGGGTTACTGAAGCTTTCTTT; CDR3aa: CASRIDRVTEAFF
j_gene: TRBJ2-3; abundance: -; v_gene: TRBV5-4; d_gene: -; CDR3nt: TGTGCCAGCAGCTCCTGGGACTTATACACAGATACGCAGTATTTT; CDR3aa: CASSSWDLYTDTQYF
j_gene: TRBJ1-3; abundance: -; v_gene: TRBV28; d_gene: -; CDR3nt: TGTGCCGGCGGGCCTTCTGGAAACACCATATATTTT; CDR3aa: CAGGPSGNTIYF
j_gene: TRBJ1-2; abundance: -; v_gene: TRBV24-1; d_gene: TRBD1; CDR3nt: TGTGCCACCAGTGACCACGGACAGGGTAAAGATGGCTACACCTTC; CDR3aa: CATSDHGQGKDGYTF
j_gene: TRBJ2-7; abundance: -; v_gene: TRBV12-3/TRBV12-4; d_gene: TRBD1; CDR3nt: TGTGCCAGCAGCCGGGACAGGGGACACGAGCAGTACTTC; CDR3aa: CASSRDRGHEQYF
j_gene: TRBJ1-1; abundance: once; v_gene: TRBV11-2; d_gene: TRBD1; CDR3nt: TGTGCCAGCAGCTTAGTCAGGGGGACTGAAGCTTTCTTT; CDR3aa: CASSLVRGTEAFF
j_gene: TRBJ1-1; abundance: -; v_gene: TRBV21-1; d_gene: -; CDR3nt: TGTGCCAGCAGCAGAGTGAGGACTGTGGTAACTTTCTTT; CDR3aa: CASSRVRTVVTFF
j_gene: TRBJ2-1; abundance: -; v_gene: TRBV5-1; d_gene: TRBD2; CDR3nt: TGCGCCAGCAGTCGCACTAGCGGGGGGGCATATGAGCAGTTCTTC; CDR3aa: CASSRTSGGAYEQFF
j_gene: TRBJ2-7; abundance: -; v_gene: TRBV9; d_gene: TRBD2; CDR3nt: TGTGCCAGCAGCGGGTCGTCTAGCGGGCCAACCTACGAGCAGTACTTC; CDR3aa: CASSGSSSGPTYEQYF
j_gene: TRBJ1-2; abundance: -; v_gene: TRBV4-2; d_gene: -; CDR3nt: TGTGCCAGCAGCCAAGCTTTTAGGAGGGGAAGGAGGAATTCTGGCTACACCTTC; CDR3aa: CASSQAFRRGRRNSGYTF
j_gene: TRBJ2-7; abundance: -; v_gene: TRBV20-1; d_gene: -; CDR3nt: TGCAGTGCTAGTCGAGCGGAGAACGAGCAGTACTTC; CDR3aa: CSASRAENEQYF
j_gene: TRBJ1-1; abundance: -; v_gene: TRBV10-1; d_gene: -; CDR3nt: TGCGCCAGCAGCCAGAACAGGGTAATGAACACTGAAGCTTTCTTT; CDR3aa: CASSQNRVMNTEAFF
j_gene: TRBJ2-6; abundance: few; v_gene: TRBV2; d_gene: -; CDR3nt: TGTGCCAGCTCCGGGACATACGGGGGGGCCAACGTCCTGACTTTC; CDR3aa: CASSGTYGGANVLTF
j_gene: TRBJ1-2; abundance: once; v_gene: TRBV10-3; d_gene: TRBD1; CDR3nt: TGTGCCATCAGTGACCAAAACAGGGGATCTGGCTACACCTTC; CDR3aa: CAISDQNRGSGYTF
j_gene: TRBJ1-2; abundance: -; v_gene: TRBV2; d_gene: -; CDR3nt: TGTGCCAGCAGCGGTGGTTACGTGGGCTACACCTTC; CDR3aa: CASSGGYVGYTF
j_gene: TRBJ1-1; abundance: -; v_gene: TRBV7-8; d_gene: TRBD1; CDR3nt: TGTGCCAGCAGCACGTACAGGGGTTTGAACACTGAAGCTTTCTTT; CDR3aa: CASSTYRGLNTEAFF
j_gene: TRBJ2-1; abundance: -; v_gene: TRBV7-2; d_gene: -; CDR3nt: TGTGCCAGCAGCTTAGGAGGCCGCGTAGATGAGCAGTTCTTC; CDR3aa: CASSLGGRVDEQFF
j_gene: TRBJ1-1; abundance: -; v_gene: TRBV6-2/TRBV6-3; d_gene: -; CDR3nt: TGTGCCAGCAGTTACCGAGGAGAGAACACTGAAGCTTTCTTT; CDR3aa: CASSYRGENTEAFF
j_gene: TRBJ1-6; abundance: -; v_gene: TRBV19; d_gene: -; CDR3nt: TGTGCCAGTAGTACCTCCGGGGGTGGTGGCTCACCCCTCCACTTT; CDR3aa: CASSTSGGGGSPLHF
j_gene: TRBJ2-7; abundance: -; v_gene: TRBV19; d_gene: TRBD2; CDR3nt: TGTGCCAGTAGTATATCGGGACTAGCGGCCGAGCAGTACTTC; CDR3aa: CASSISGLAAEQYF
j_gene: TRBJ2-7; abundance: -; v_gene: TRBV7-9; d_gene: TRBD2; CDR3nt: TGTGCCGGCTTCCCTAGCGGGAAGGATGAGCAGTACTTC; CDR3aa: CAGFPSGKDEQYF
j_gene: TRBJ1-1; abundance: -; v_gene: TRBV7-6; d_gene: -; CDR3nt: TGTGCCAGCAGCTTAAGTCCAGGGGCGGACATGAACACTGAAGCTTTCTTT; CDR3aa: CASSLSPGADMNTEAFF
j_gene: TRBJ2-2; abundance: -; v_gene: TRBV4-3; d_gene: TRBD2; CDR3nt: TGCGCCAGCAGCCCAATGACCGGGACTAGCGGGGGACATAACACCGGGGAGCTGTTTTTT; CDR3aa: CASSPMTGTSGGHNTGELFF
j_gene: TRBJ1-1; abundance: once; v_gene: TRBV11-3; d_gene: -; CDR3nt: TGTGCCAGCAGCTTAGCGGGGGTGAACACTGAAGCTTTCTTT; CDR3aa: CASSLAGVNTEAFF
j_gene: TRBJ1-5; abundance: -; v_gene: TRBV5-5; d_gene: -; CDR3nt: TGTGCCAGCAGCTCCCTAAGGGGCGGGGAGCCCCAGCATTTT; CDR3aa: CASSSLRGGEPQHF
j_gene: TRBJ2-5; abundance: -; v_gene: TRBV15; d_gene: TRBD2; CDR3nt: TGTGCCACCAGCAAAGAGTATAGCGGGGGCCAAGAGACCCAGTACTTC; CDR3aa: CATSKEYSGGQETQYF
j_gene: TRBJ1-4; abundance: -; v_gene: TRBV29-1; d_gene: -; CDR3nt: TGCAGCGTATCCCCAAGGGGACTCCCCGAGGGTGAAAAACTGTTTTTT; CDR3aa: CSVSPRGLPEGEKLFF
j_gene: TRBJ2-2; abundance: -; v_gene: TRBV4-2; d_gene: TRBD2; CDR3nt: TGTGCCAGCAGCCAGGGGACTAGCCAGAACACCGGGGAGCTGTTTTTT; CDR3aa: CASSQGTSQNTGELFF
j_gene: TRBJ2-2; abundance: -; v_gene: TRBV9; d_gene: -; CDR3nt: TGTGCCAGCAGCGGGCAGGAAAGCCCCAACACCGGGGAGCTGTTTTTT; CDR3aa: CASSGQESPNTGELFF
j_gene: TRBJ1-5; abundance: -; v_gene: TRBV6-2/TRBV6-3; d_gene: -; CDR3nt: TGTGCCAGCAGTAGGATCCGAGGAAACCTTAGCAATCAGCCCCAGCATTTT; CDR3aa: CASSRIRGNLSNQPQHF
j_gene: TRBJ1-1; abundance: -; v_gene: TRBV7-6; d_gene: -; CDR3nt: TGTGCCAGCAGCTCTCCTAGTTCGAACACTGAAGCTTTCTTT; CDR3aa: CASSSPSSNTEAFF
j_gene: TRBJ2-7; abundance: -; v_gene: TRBV7-2; d_gene: TRBD2; CDR3nt: TGTGCCAGCAGCTTAGGAGGAGCGGGAGGCGCCTACGAGCAGTACTTC; CDR3aa: CASSLGGAGGAYEQYF
j_gene: TRBJ2-2; abundance: -; v_gene: TRBV5-1; d_gene: TRBD1; CDR3nt: TGCGCCAGCAGCCGACAGGGTGAAAACACCGGGGAGCTGTTTTTT; CDR3aa: CASSRQGENTGELFF
j_gene: TRBJ2-1; abundance: -; v_gene: TRBV24-1; d_gene: TRBD1; CDR3nt: TGTGCCACCAGTGAGCCTGGACAGGGAAATGAGCAGTTCTTC; CDR3aa: CATSEPGQGNEQFF
j_gene: TRBJ2-7; abundance: once; v_gene: TRBV30; d_gene: TRBD2; CDR3nt: TGTGCCTGCTCCTCTAGCGGACTCTACGAGCAGTACTTC; CDR3aa: CACSSSGLYEQYF
j_gene: TRBJ2-3; abundance: -; v_gene: TRBV4-3; d_gene: -; CDR3nt: TGCGCCAGCAGCCAAGGGCTACTAGTCACAGATACGCAGTATTTT; CDR3aa: CASSQGLLVTDTQYF
j_gene: TRBJ1-1; abundance: -; v_gene: TRBV7-2; d_gene: -; CDR3nt: TGTGCCAGCAGTACCATGGGGGGGAACACTGAAGCTTTCTTT; CDR3aa: CASSTMGGNTEAFF
j_gene: TRBJ2-1; abundance: -; v_gene: TRBV19; d_gene: TRBD1; CDR3nt: TGTGCCAGTAGTATAGATCAGGGGGCGAAGCAGTTCTTC; CDR3aa: CASSIDQGAKQFF
j_gene: TRBJ1-2; abundance: -; v_gene: TRBV6-2/TRBV6-3; d_gene: TRBD1; CDR3nt: TGTGCCAGCAGCCCGACAGGGTTCCTTCGCGGAACTTATGGCTACACCTTC; CDR3aa: CASSPTGFLRGTYGYTF
j_gene: TRBJ2-7; abundance: -; v_gene: TRBV5-6; d_gene: -; CDR3nt: TGTGCCAGCAGCTTTGGAGGACGGGACTACGAGCAGTACTTC; CDR3aa: CASSFGGRDYEQYF
j_gene: TRBJ2-1; abundance: -; v_gene: TRBV4-3; d_gene: TRBD2; CDR3nt: TGCGCCAGCAGCCAACTAGCGGGAACGAATGAGCAGTTCTTC; CDR3aa: CASSQLAGTNEQFF
j_gene: TRBJ2-7; abundance: -; v_gene: TRBV6-5; d_gene: TRBD1; CDR3nt: TGTGCCAGCAGTTACGCCGGGACAGGGCCCTACGAGCAGTACTTC; CDR3aa: CASSYAGTGPYEQYF
j_gene: TRBJ1-2; abundance: -; v_gene: TRBV2; d_gene: -; CDR3nt: TGTGCCAGCAGTGAAGGGGCAGGGCACTATGGCTACACCTTC; CDR3aa: CASSEGAGHYGYTF
j_gene: TRBJ2-1; abundance: -; v_gene: TRBV7-2; d_gene: TRBD2; CDR3nt: TGTGCCAGCAGCTTAGCATCTAGCGGGGGGAAAGAGCAGTTCTTC; CDR3aa: CASSLASSGGKEQFF
j_gene: TRBJ1-4; abundance: few; v_gene: TRBV21-1; d_gene: -; CDR3nt: TGTGCCAGCAGCTCGCACAGGGAGACCTCCCACGGTAATGAAAAACTGTTTTTT; CDR3aa: CASSSHRETSHGNEKLFF
j_gene: TRBJ2-5; abundance: -; v_gene: TRBV7-2; d_gene: TRBD2; CDR3nt: TGTGCCAGCAGCCCCACAGCGGGGGGGTACGAGACCCAGTACTTC; CDR3aa: CASSPTAGGYETQYF
j_gene: TRBJ1-2; abundance: once; v_gene: TRBV6-6; d_gene: TRBD1; CDR3nt: TGTGCCAGCAGGGATGGGGGACAGCTCTATGGCTACACCTTC; CDR3aa: CASRDGGQLYGYTF
j_gene: TRBJ2-5; abundance: -; v_gene: TRBV5-1; d_gene: TRBD1; CDR3nt: TGCGCCAGCAGCGCAACAGGGGAAGAGACCCAGTACTTC; CDR3aa: CASSATGEETQYF
j_gene: TRBJ1-2; abundance: -; v_gene: TRBV9; d_gene: TRBD1; CDR3nt: TGTGCCAGCAGCGTAGCAGGGGGCATTGGGGGCTACACCTTC; CDR3aa: CASSVAGGIGGYTF
j_gene: TRBJ2-3; abundance: once; v_gene: TRBV18; d_gene: -; CDR3nt: TGTGCCAGCTCGCAGAATGGGGCCCCCGCTACAGATACGCAGTATTTT; CDR3aa: CASSQNGAPATDTQYF
j_gene: TRBJ1-3; abundance: -; v_gene: TRBV9; d_gene: -; CDR3nt: TGTGCCAGCAGCGTAGGCAGTAATGGAAACACCATATATTTT; CDR3aa: CASSVGSNGNTIYF
j_gene: TRBJ2-1; abundance: -; v_gene: TRBV15; d_gene: -; CDR3nt: TGTGCCACCAGTTCCCGGGGGACCTTGGGAGGCGAGCAGTTCTTC; CDR3aa: CATSSRGTLGGEQFF
j_gene: TRBJ2-7; abundance: -; v_gene: TRBV6-6; d_gene: TRBD2; CDR3nt: TGTGCCAGCAGTCAAAGGAGACTAGCAGAAACGTTGTACGAGCAGTACTTC; CDR3aa: CASSQRRLAETLYEQYF
j_gene: TRBJ2-1; abundance: -; v_gene: TRBV21-1; d_gene: -; CDR3nt: TGTGCCAGCCTCAGATCGGGACAGGACAACAATGAGCAGTTCTTC; CDR3aa: CASLRSGQDNNEQFF
j_gene: TRBJ1-5; abundance: -; v_gene: TRBV10-3; d_gene: -; CDR3nt: TGTGCCATCAATTCCGGCGCCGGGCAGCCCCAGCATTTT; CDR3aa: CAINSGAGQPQHF